What follows are 26 T cell receptor beta chains derived from one specimen sequenced in a study of beta chain features in type 1 diabetes. Study outcomes and limitations: Moderately but significantly shorter TCRB CDR3s were found in Type 1 diabetes patients in all four CD4+ subsets.

The antigens for these receptors are not known. The sequenced template was cDNA made from the entire isolated RNA. TCRdb's table, derived via immunoSEQ multiplex PCR, lists solely in-frame clones and lacks some. The table records about 150,000 clones, 7% to 9.5% of them present only once. Sequencing input: central memory CD4+ T cells from blood. These receptors all stem from a woman in her thirties with type 1 diabetes.

The gene calls are TRBV5-6 and TRBJ1-1, with D maybe TRBD1 (5 bases). CDR1 and CDR2 from the germline V gene are SGHDT and YYEEEE. With 3 bases removed from V and 1 base from J, the gap between germline ends came to 10 bases. The CDR3 contains 14 residues. As DNA, the CDR3 is TGTGCCAGCAGCTGGAGACAGACGAACACTGAAGCTTTCTTT. This gives the protein CASSWRQTNTEAFF.

The V and J genes are TRBV5-1 and TRBJ1-2; D may be TRBD1 (5 bases). CDR3 length equals 14 residues. Germline loops: CDR1 SGHRS, CDR2 YFSETQ. Trimming shortened V by 4 bases and J by 8 bases, and 18 bases separated the two germline ends. The DNA of the CDR3 is TGCGCCAGCAGCCCGCAGGGAGGAGGAGAAGGCTACACCTTC. Amino acid sequence: CASSPQGGGEGYTF.

There are a few counts of this clone. V and J are TRBV7-2 and TRBJ2-3; maybe TRBD1 (5 bases). The V gene's germline CDR1 is SGHTA and CDR2 FQGNSA. Trimming left V 3 bases short and J 2 bases short, with 9 bases between. The CDR3 extends over 14 amino acids. The CDR3 protein is CASSFDSHTDTQYF. CDR3 nucleotide sequence: TGTGCCAGCAGCTTCGACAGCCACACAGATACGCAGTATTTT.

This clone has more than one count but fewer than ten. The chain recombines TRBV7-9 with TRBJ2-1; no clear D gene. Trimming removed 5 bases from V and 0 bases from J, with 14 bases in between. The CDR3 totals 16 residues. Per germline, CDR1 SEHNR and CDR2 FQNEAQ (reference sequence). In DNA, the CDR3 is TGTGCCAGCAGCCCGCGGAACCAAGGCTCCTACAATGAGCAGTTCTTC. Amino acids: CASSPRNQGSYNEQFF. Full variable domain (outside the CDR3, taken from reference TRBV7-9 and TRBJ2-1): DTGVSQNPRHKITKRGQNVTFRCDPISEHNRLYWYRQTLGQGPEFLTYFQNEAQLEKSRLLSDRFSAERPKGSFSTLEIQRTEQGDSAMYLCASSPRNQGSYNEQFFGPGTRLTVL.

This clone was seen only a few times. The chain joins TRBV30 to TRBJ1-5; TRBD1 matches at 7 bases. This CDR3 spans 14 amino acids. Trimming took 4 bases from V and 3 from J; bases not matched to a gene: 6. CDR1 and CDR2 from the germline V gene are GTSNPN and SVGIG (reference sequence). CDR3 sequence reads: CAWNLGQLNQPQHF. The CDR3, as DNA: TGTGCCTGGAATCTGGGACAGCTCAATCAGCCCCAGCATTTT. The complete variable domain, with remaining parts taken from reference TRBV30 and TRBJ1-5, reads SQTIHQWPATLVQPVGSPLSLECTVEGTSNPNLYWYRQAAGRGLQLLFYSVGIGQISSEVPQNLSASRPQDRQFILSSKKLLLSDSGFYLCAWNLGQLNQPQHFGDGTRLSIL.

The V gene is TRBV5-1, the J gene TRBJ2-7, with 13 bases that match TRBD2. The CDR3 sequence is 15 residues long. V was pared by 4 bases and J by 2 bases, with 3 bases of the junction left unmatched. Germline CDR1 is SGHRS and CDR2 is YFSETQ. CDR3 region: CASSGGTSGTYEQYF. The CDR3 DNA is TGCGCCAGCAGCGGGGGGACTAGCGGGACCTACGAGCAGTACTTC. Drawing the rest from reference TRBV5-1 and TRBJ2-7, the complete variable domain is KAGVTQTPRYLIKTRGQQVTLSCSPISGHRSVSWYQQTPGQGLQFLFEYFSETQRNKGNFPGRFSGRQFSNSRSEMNVSTLELGDSALYLCASSGGTSGTYEQYFGPGTRLTVT.

This clone was seen a handful of times. The V and J genes are TRBV9 and TRBJ1-5, with D unresolved. This CDR3 contains 15 residues. The V end was cut by 0 bases, the J end by 3 bases, with 10 bases between. Germline-derived CDR1 and CDR2 are SGDLS and YYNGEE. The CDR3 protein is CASSVGQDYNQPQHF. The DNA of the CDR3 is TGTGCCAGCAGCGTAGGGCAGGATTACAATCAGCCCCAGCATTTT.

This clone was detected a few times. V usage is TRBV2 and J usage is TRBJ2-7; tentative D call: TRBD2 (5 bases). The V end lost 3 bases, the J end lost 6 bases, and 9 bases lay between the germline ends. Looked up from germline, CDR1 is SNHLY and CDR2 is FYNNEI. The CDR3 totals 12 residues. CDR3 nucleotide sequence: TGTGCCAGCAGTGATACTAGGAGCGAGCAGTACTTC. Residues: CASSDTRSEQYF.

There are a few counts of this clone. The V call is TRBV4-2, the J call TRBJ2-1; D gene uncertain. Deletions cut 0 bases from V and 2 bases from J, with 14 bases between. Germline V gene lookup returns CDR1 LGHNA and CDR2 YNFKEQ. CDR3 length: 17 amino acids. The CDR3 coding sequence is TGTGCCAGCAGCCAAGACCACGCTATGGGCCCCTACAATGAGCAGTTCTTC. Its translation is CASSQDHAMGPYNEQFF.

This clone has a handful of counts. The V and J genes are TRBV15 and TRBJ1-1; tentative D call: TRBD1 (5 bases). Between the trimmed V and J ends, which lost 3 bases and 3 bases, there was a span of 11 bases. Germline CDR1 reads LNHNV; CDR2 reads YYDKDF (reference sequence). The CDR3 has 14 residues. The CDR3 coding sequence is TGTGCCACCAGCAGGGGGGTAGCGGACACTGAAGCTTTCTTT. Residues: CATSRGVADTEAFF.

The rearrangement joins TRBV19 to TRBJ2-1; TRBD1 is a possible D gene (7 bases). Germline values: CDR1 LNHDA, CDR2 SQIVND (reference sequence). CDR3 size: 15 residues. V was clipped by 4 bases and J by 6 bases, with 16 bases between them. This CDR3 reads CASSKVWQGGNEQFF. DNA of the CDR3: TGTGCCAGTAGTAAAGTGTGGCAGGGGGGCAATGAGCAGTTCTTC.

The CDR3 bases are TGTGCCAGCAACCGACAGGGAACTACGAACTATGGCTACACCTTC. Protein sequence: CASNRQGTTNYGYTF. This chain connects TRBV4-2 to TRBJ1-2, with TRBD1 identical over 7 bases. This CDR3 has 15 residues. Germline loops: CDR1 LGHNA, CDR2 YNFKEQ. The J segment lost 2 bases and the V segment lost 7 bases, leaving 10 bases of the junction unmatched.

This sequence joins TRBV7-9 and TRBJ2-1; 11 bases agree with TRBD2. Germline CDR1 and CDR2: SEHNR and FQNEAQ (reference sequence). The CDR3 contains 16 residues. Trimming cost V 6 bases and J 3 bases; bases outside gene matches: 7. The CDR3 reads CASRTLAGGFYNEQFF. The CDR3 nucleotides read TGTGCCAGCAGGACTCTAGCGGGAGGCTTCTACAATGAGCAGTTCTTC.

This clone was seen a few times. This chain connects TRBV2 to TRBJ2-1; 7 bases align to TRBD1. This CDR3 comprises 14 residues. V lost 6 bases, J lost 12 bases, and 14 bases stayed unmatched. Germline V gene lookup returns CDR1 SNHLY and CDR2 FYNNEI. CDR3 protein: CASRQGKTGATQFF. In DNA form, the CDR3 reads TGTGCCAGCAGACAAGGGAAAACAGGGGCTACGCAGTTCTTC.

This clone has a handful of counts. The rearrangement uses TRBV10-3 and TRBJ2-7; 11 bases match TRBD2. This CDR3 spans 17 amino acids. The trim removed 5 bases at V and 0 bases at J, leaving 9 bases unmatched. The germline V gene encodes CDR1 ENHRY and CDR2 SYGVKD. CDR3 coding DNA: TGTGCCATCAGTAAACAACCGGGACTAGCGGACTCCTACGAGCAGTACTTC. It codes for CAISKQPGLADSYEQYF.

There are a few counts of this clone. The same CDR3 also results from other DNA sequences found in this sample. The chain combines TRBV10-3 with TRBJ2-3, with 11 positions matching TRBD2. The trim removed 6 bases at V and 0 bases at J, leaving 2 bases unmatched. The CDR3 runs to 15 residues. The germline CDR1 and CDR2 sequences are ENHRY and SYGVKD. CDR3 coding DNA: TGTGCCATCAGAAGGACTAGCGGGAGCACAGATACGCAGTATTTT. The encoded protein is CAIRRTSGSTDTQYF.

The V gene is TRBV19, the J gene TRBJ2-2, with TRBD1 identical over 7 bases. Germline V CDR1 and CDR2: LNHDA, SQIVND (reference sequence). The CDR3 length is 15 residues. Germline trimming cut 6 bases from V and 1 base from J; bases unmatched to any gene: 5. Here the CDR3 DNA reads TGTGCCAGTAGCCGGGACAGTCAGAACACCGGGGAGCTGTTTTTT. Its translation: CASSRDSQNTGELFF.

This clone was recorded a few times. The gene calls are TRBV11-3 and TRBJ2-1, with D unclear. CDR1 SGHNT and CDR2 YENEEA come from the germline V gene. The CDR3 extends over 13 amino acids. Trimming left V 1 base short and J 7 bases short, with 8 bases between. CDR3: CASSLGPMNEQFF. CDR3 DNA sequence: TGTGCCAGCAGCTTAGGGCCGATGAATGAGCAGTTCTTC. Variable domain in full (rest from reference TRBV11-3 and TRBJ2-1): EAGVVQSPRYKIIEKKQPVAFWCNPISGHNTLYWYLQNLGQGPELLIRYENEEAVDDSQLPKDRFSAERLKGVDSTLKIQPAELGDSAVYLCASSLGPMNEQFFGPGTRLTVL.

V gene TRBV21-1 combines with J gene TRBJ2-7; no check of the table's D call, TRBD1, against the DNA was made. TRBV21-1 represents a pseudogene. The CDR3 is 15 residues long. CDR3 sequence reads: CASSLTGAHSYEQYF. DNA of the CDR3: TGTGCCAGCAGCTTGACAGGGGCCCACTCCTACGAGCAGTACTTC.

The rearrangement links TRBV6-1 to TRBJ2-5; TRBD1 might be the D (6 bases). The V gene's germline CDR1 is MNHNS and CDR2 SASEGT. This CDR3 is built from 15 residues. Trimming took 3 bases from V and 4 from J, leaving 15 bases between them. Here the CDR3 DNA reads TGTGCCAGCAGTGAGGGCACAGGGTTTCGAGAGACCCAGTACTTC. Its protein is CASSEGTGFRETQYF.

This clone is judged medium-sized (0.01 to 0.1%). V gene TRBV6-6 combines with J gene TRBJ2-3, with D possibly matching TRBD1 (6 bases). Germline V gene lookup returns CDR1 MNHNY and CDR2 SVGAGI (reference sequence). The V end lost 5 bases, the J end lost 6 bases, and 12 bases lay between the germline ends. The CDR3 extends over 13 amino acids. CDR3 loop: CASSPAGVDTQYF. In DNA, the CDR3 is TGTGCCAGCAGTCCCGCAGGGGTGGATACGCAGTATTTT.

The sample holds a few counts of this clone. V is TRBV18 and J is TRBJ2-3; 9 bases fit TRBD1. V lost 4 bases and J lost 1; bases outside the gene matches: 6. Germline CDR1 reads KGHSH; CDR2 reads LQKENI. The CDR3 is 16 amino acids. The CDR3 DNA follows: TGTGCCAGCTCACTCAACACAGGGGGCGGCACAGATACGCAGTATTTT. Translated: CASSLNTGGGTDTQYF.

The chain combines TRBV11-3 with TRBJ1-2, with D possibly TRBD1 on 6 matching bases. CDR1 is SGHNT, CDR2 YENEEA, per germline. Deletions cut 4 bases from V and 6 bases from J, with 6 bases between. The CDR3 spans 11 residues. CDR3 sequence (DNA): TGTGCCAGCAGCTACAGGGATGGCTACACCTTC. It yields the protein CASSYRDGYTF.

The V and J genes are TRBV7-8 and TRBJ1-2; possibly TRBD1 for D (5 bases). Germline CDR1 reads SGHVS; CDR2 reads FQNEAQ. The CDR3 runs to 14 residues. With 0 bases removed from V and 3 bases from J, the gap between germline ends came to 8 bases. The CDR3: CASSLAGQDYGYTF. CDR3 nucleotide sequence: TGTGCCAGCAGCTTAGCGGGGCAGGACTATGGCTACACCTTC. The variable domain in full, completed from reference TRBV7-8 and TRBJ1-2, reads GAGVSQSPRYKVAKRGQDVALRCDPISGHVSLFWYQQALGQGPEFLTYFQNEAQLDKSGLPSDRFFAERPEGSVSTLKIQRTQQEDSAVYLCASSLAGQDYGYTFGSGTRLTVV.

V gene TRBV2 combines with J gene TRBJ2-5; D is perhaps TRBD1 (5 bases). The germline V gene encodes CDR1 SNHLY and CDR2 FYNNEI. The CDR3 extends over 12 amino acids. Trimming removed 7 bases from V and 5 bases from J, with 11 bases in between. The CDR3 sequence is CASKTDFETQYF. The CDR3 DNA is TGTGCCAGCAAGACAGACTTCGAGACCCAGTACTTC.

This chain joins TRBV5-1 and TRBJ2-3; D call uncertain. Germline V CDR1 and CDR2: SGHRS, YFSETQ. The CDR3 is 13 amino acids. Trimming pared 5 bases from V and 5 bases from J, leaving 12 bases between. The CDR3 nucleotides read TGCGCCAGCAGTTACGTGGCGGAAGATACGCAGTATTTT. Encoded protein: CASSYVAEDTQYF.